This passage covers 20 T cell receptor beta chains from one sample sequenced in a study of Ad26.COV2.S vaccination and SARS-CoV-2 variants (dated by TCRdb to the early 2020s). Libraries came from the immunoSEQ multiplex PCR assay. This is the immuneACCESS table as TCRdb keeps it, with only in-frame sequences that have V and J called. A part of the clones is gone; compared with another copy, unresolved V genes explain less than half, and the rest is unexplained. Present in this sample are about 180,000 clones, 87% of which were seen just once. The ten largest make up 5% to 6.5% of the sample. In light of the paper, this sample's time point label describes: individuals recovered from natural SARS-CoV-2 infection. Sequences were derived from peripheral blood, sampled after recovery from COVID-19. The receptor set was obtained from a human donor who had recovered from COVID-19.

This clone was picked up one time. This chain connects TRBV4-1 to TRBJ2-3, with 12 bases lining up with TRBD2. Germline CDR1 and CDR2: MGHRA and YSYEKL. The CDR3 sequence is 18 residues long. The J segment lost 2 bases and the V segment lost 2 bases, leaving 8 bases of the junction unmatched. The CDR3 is CASSQLAGGKRVTDTQYF. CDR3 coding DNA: TGCGCCAGCAGCCAACTAGCGGGGGGGAAGCGAGTCACAGATACGCAGTATTTT.

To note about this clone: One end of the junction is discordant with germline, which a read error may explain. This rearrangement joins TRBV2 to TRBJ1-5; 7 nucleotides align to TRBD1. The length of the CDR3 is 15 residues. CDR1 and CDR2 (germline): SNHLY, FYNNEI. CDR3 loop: CASREGQAPGQPQHF. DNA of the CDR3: TGTGCCAGCAGGGAAGGACAGGCCCCGGGGCAGCCCCAGCATTTT.

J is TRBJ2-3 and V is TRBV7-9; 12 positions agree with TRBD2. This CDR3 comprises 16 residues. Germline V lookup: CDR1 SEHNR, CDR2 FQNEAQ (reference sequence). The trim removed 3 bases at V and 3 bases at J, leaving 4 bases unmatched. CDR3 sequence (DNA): TGTGCCAGCAGCTTCCGCGGACTAGCGGGGACAGATACGCAGTATTTT. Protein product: CASSFRGLAGTDTQYF.

The CDR3 here is CSASEGEETQYF. DNA for the CDR3: TGCAGTGCTAGTGAGGGGGAAGAGACCCAGTACTTC. The rearrangement links TRBV20-1 to TRBJ2-5, with TRBD1 as a possible D gene (6 bases). Trimming removed 3 bases from V and 3 bases from J, with 8 bases in between. Germline V gives CDR1 DFQATT, CDR2 SNEGSKA (reference sequence). The CDR3 is made up of 12 amino acids.

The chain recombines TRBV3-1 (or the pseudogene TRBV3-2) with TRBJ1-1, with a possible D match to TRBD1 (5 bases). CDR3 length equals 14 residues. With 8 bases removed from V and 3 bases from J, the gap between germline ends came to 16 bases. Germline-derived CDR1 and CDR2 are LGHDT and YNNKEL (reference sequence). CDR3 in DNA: TGTGCCAGCGGTTTAAATGGGGCCTACACTGAAGCTTTCTTT. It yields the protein CASGLNGAYTEAFF.

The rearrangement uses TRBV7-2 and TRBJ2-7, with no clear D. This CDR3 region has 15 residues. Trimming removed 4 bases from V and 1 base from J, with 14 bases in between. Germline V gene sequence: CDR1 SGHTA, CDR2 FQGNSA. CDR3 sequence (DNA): TGTGCCAGCAGCTCGACCTCCGGGCCTTCCTACGAGCAGTACTTC. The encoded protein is CASSSTSGPSYEQYF.

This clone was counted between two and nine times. Written as DNA, the CDR3 is TGTGCCAGCAGCGTCAGAGGGGGCGAGTACAATGAGCAGTTCTTC. This translates into CASSVRGGEYNEQFF. The rearrangement joins TRBV9 to TRBJ2-1; the match to TRBD1 covers 7 bases. The CDR3 is 15 residues long. Germline CDR1 SGDLS, CDR2 YYNGEE. J gave up 4 bases and V 2 bases, and 6 bases lay outside the gene matches.

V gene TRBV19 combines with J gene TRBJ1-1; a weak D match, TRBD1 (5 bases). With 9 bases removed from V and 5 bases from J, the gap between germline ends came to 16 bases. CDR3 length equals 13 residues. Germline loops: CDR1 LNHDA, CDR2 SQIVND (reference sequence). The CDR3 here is CASVGTRVTEAFF. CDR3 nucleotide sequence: TGTGCCAGCGTTGGGACGAGGGTGACTGAAGCTTTCTTT.

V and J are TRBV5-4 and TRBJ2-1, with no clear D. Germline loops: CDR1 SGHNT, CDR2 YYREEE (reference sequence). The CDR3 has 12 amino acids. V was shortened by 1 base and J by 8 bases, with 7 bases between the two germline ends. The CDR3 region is CASSLISDEQFF. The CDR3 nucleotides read TGTGCCAGCAGCTTGATAAGCGATGAGCAGTTCTTC.

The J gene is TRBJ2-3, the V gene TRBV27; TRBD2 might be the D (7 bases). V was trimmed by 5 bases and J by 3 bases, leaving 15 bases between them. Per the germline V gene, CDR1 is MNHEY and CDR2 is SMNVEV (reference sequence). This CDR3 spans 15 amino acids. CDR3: CASSLSGGGTDTQYF. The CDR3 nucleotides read TGTGCCAGCAGTCTCTCGGGGGGCGGGACAGATACGCAGTATTTT.

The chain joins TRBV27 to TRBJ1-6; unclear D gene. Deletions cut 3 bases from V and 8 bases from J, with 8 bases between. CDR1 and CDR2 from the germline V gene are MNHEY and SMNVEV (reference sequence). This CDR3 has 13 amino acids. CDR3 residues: CASSLSRDSPLHF. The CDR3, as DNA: TGTGCCAGCAGTTTGTCCAGAGATTCACCCCTCCACTTT.

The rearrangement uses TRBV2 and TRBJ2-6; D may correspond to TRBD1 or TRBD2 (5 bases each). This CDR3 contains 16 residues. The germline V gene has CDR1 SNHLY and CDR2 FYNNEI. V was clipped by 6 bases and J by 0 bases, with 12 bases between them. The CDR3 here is CASRGTRASGANVLTF. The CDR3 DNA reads TGTGCCAGCAGGGGGACGAGGGCCTCTGGGGCCAACGTCCTGACTTTC.

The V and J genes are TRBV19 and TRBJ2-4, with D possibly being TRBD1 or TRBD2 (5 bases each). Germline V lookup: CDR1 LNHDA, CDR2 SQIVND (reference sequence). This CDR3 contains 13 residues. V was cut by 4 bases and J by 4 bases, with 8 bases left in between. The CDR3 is CASSSREKNIQYF. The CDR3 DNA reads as TGTGCCAGTAGTAGCAGGGAGAAAAACATTCAGTACTTC.

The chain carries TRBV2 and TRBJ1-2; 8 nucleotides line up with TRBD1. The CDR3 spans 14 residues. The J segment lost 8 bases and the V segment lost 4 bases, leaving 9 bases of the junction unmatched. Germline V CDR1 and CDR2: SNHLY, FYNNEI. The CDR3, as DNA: TGTGCCAGCAGTGGGACAGGGAGCGGGGTCGGCTACACCTTC. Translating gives CASSGTGSGVGYTF.

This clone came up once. CDR3 sequence (DNA): TGTGCCAGCAGTTACTCGAAGACAGGCTATGGCTACACCTTC. This encodes CASSYSKTGYGYTF. V and J are TRBV6-5 and TRBJ1-2, with D tentatively TRBD1 (6 bases). Deletions cut 0 bases from V and 4 bases from J, with 9 bases between. There are 14 residues in the CDR3. The germline V gene encodes CDR1 MNHEY and CDR2 SVGAGI.

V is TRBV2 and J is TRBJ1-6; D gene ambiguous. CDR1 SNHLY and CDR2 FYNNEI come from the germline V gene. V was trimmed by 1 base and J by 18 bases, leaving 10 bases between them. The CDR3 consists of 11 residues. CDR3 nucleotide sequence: TGTGCCAGCAGTGAAGGAGAGGTCTCCCACTTT. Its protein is CASSEGEVSHF.

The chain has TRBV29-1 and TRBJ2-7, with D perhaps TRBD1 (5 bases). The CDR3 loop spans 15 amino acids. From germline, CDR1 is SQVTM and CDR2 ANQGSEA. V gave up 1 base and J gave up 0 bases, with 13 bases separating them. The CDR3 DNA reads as TGCAGCGTTGAAGGTCGCAGGGCAGACTCCTACGAGCAGTACTTC. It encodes CSVEGRRADSYEQYF.

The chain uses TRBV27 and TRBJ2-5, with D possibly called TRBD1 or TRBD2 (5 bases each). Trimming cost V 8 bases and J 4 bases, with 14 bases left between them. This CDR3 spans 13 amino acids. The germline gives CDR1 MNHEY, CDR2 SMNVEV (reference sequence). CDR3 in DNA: TGTGCCAGCGGCCTTGCCGGGGCAGAGACCCAGTACTTC. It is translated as CASGLAGAETQYF.

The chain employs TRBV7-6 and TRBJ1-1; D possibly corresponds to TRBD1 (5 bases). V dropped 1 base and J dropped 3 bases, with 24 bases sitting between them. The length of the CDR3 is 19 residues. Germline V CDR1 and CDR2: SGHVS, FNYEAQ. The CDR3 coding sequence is TGTGCCAGCAGCTTAGTCCCCCCGGGACGGGTACGAACCGACACTGAAGCTTTCTTT. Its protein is CASSLVPPGRVRTDTEAFF.

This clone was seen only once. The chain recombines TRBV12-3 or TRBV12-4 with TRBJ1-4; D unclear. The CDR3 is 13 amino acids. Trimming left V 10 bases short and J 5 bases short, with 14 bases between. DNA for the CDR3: TGTGCCACCATCGACACAAACAATGAAAAACTGTTTTTT. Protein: CATIDTNNEKLFF.